Each of the 4 T cell receptor beta chains below was sequenced from the same sample in a study of CD8+ T cells in alopecia areata. RNA, once extracted, was reverse transcribed into cDNA for use as the sequencing template. TCRdb's copy holds only in-frame clones and misses some; the assay was immunoSEQ multiplex PCR. The table lists tens of thousands of clones, around 40% of them singletons, with 51% in the top ten. The sample was NKG2D-low CD8+ T cells sorted from blood. These receptor sequences come from a human donor with alopecia areata.

The J gene is TRBJ2-1, the V gene TRBV9; unclear D gene. Trimming removed 0 bases from V and 11 bases from J, with 9 bases in between. CDR3 length equals 12 residues. The germline CDR1 and CDR2 sequences are SGDLS and YYNGEE. DNA of the CDR3: TGTGCCAGCAGCGTAGCTGATAATCAGCAGTTCTTC. This gives the protein CASSVADNQQFF.

This clone has a handful of counts. The rearrangement uses TRBV2 and TRBJ2-7; D not certain. The length of the CDR3 is 15 residues. V was trimmed by 5 bases and J by 3 bases, leaving 17 bases between them. CDR1 SNHLY and CDR2 FYNNEI come from the germline V gene. Here the CDR3 DNA reads TGTGCCAGCAGTTCGACACATTTGTATAGCTACGAGCAGTACTTC. Translated: CASSSTHLYSYEQYF.

The J gene is TRBJ2-7, the V gene TRBV29-1; tentatively, D is TRBD2 (6 bases). Deletions cut 0 bases from V and 1 base from J, with 7 bases between. The germline V gene has CDR1 SQVTM and CDR2 ANQGSEA. The CDR3 extends over 13 amino acids. CDR3 loop: CSVEEGTSYEQYF. In nucleotides, the CDR3 is TGCAGCGTTGAAGAGGGGACTTCCTACGAGCAGTACTTC.

In DNA form, the CDR3 reads TGCGCCAGCAGCCACGATGACACCTCCTACAATGAGCAGTTCTTC. This gives the protein CASSHDDTSYNEQFF. The rearrangement links TRBV4-1 to TRBJ2-1; no definite D call. The ends were cut back, 3 bases at V and 0 bases at J, with 9 bases in the middle. The CDR3 consists of 15 residues. Germline CDR1 reads MGHRA; CDR2 reads YSYEKL.